The T cell receptor (beta chain) described here comes from a study of T cells in Graves' hyperthyroidism and ophthalmopathy. Notes on the study in general: Ophthalmopathy was model-predicted a median around 6.7 months pre-onset. Most thyroid clonotypes expanded above 0.001 were also detected in blood. Using 13 V-J features, a model discriminated ophthalmopathy from stable hyperthyroidism.

Many counts were recorded for this clonotype. Its antigen remains unknown. This CDR3 contains 16 residues. V lost 5 bases and J 0 bases, leaving 14 bases between the germline ends. CDR1 is SGHRS, CDR2 YFSETQ, per germline. TCR beta CDR3 regions were amplified from RNA transcripts. First-round RT-PCR of the TCR CDR3 relied on the HTBI primer set. TCRdb re-derived calls from the multiplex PCR reads in MiXCR, one entry per CDR3 protein. The data show 480,000 or so distinct CDR3 sequences, with 40% to 55% seen just once and around 47% held by the top ten. V and J are TRBV5-1 and TRBJ2-2, with D possibly being TRBD1 (6 bases). The sequence came from an adult woman with Graves' disease, either hyperthyroidism or ophthalmopathy (not recorded which). Input material: peripheral blood or thyroid tissue (not recorded which). The CDR3 DNA is TGCGCCAGCAGACCTCCCGGGACAACGAACACCGGGGAGCTGTTTTTT. Translated: CASRPPGTTNTGELFF. The full variable domain, in which reference TRBV5-1 and TRBJ2-2 provide the parts outside the CDR3, is KAGVTQTPRYLIKTRGQQVTLSCSPISGHRSVSWYQQTPGQGLQFLFEYFSETQRNKGNFPGRFSGRQFSNSRSEMNVSTLELGDSALYLCASRPPGTTNTGELFFGEGSRLTVL.